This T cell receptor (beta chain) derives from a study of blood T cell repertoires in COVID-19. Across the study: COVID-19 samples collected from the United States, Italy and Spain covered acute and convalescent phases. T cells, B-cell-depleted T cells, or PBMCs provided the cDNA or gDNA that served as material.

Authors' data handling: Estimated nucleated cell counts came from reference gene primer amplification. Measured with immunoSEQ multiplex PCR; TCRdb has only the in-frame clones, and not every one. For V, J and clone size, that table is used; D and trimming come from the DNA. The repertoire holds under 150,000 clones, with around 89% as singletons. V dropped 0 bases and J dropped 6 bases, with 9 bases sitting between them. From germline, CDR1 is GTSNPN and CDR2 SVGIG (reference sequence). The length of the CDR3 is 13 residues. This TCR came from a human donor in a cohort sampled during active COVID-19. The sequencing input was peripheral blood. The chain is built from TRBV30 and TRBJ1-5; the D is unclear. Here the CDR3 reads CAWSVGEGQPQHF. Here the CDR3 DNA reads TGTGCCTGGAGTGTTGGGGAGGGTCAGCCCCAGCATTTT.